These T cell receptor beta chains were read from a single sample in a study of T cells after yellow fever vaccination. TCRdb reprocessed the 5' RACE reads via MiXCR and lists one record per CDR3 protein. This sample has approximately 510,000 distinct CDR3 sequences, with just over 20% found just once. The sample was PBMCs, taken more than 20 days after the first yellow fever vaccination. These receptors were obtained from a man between 18 and 35 years old who received the YFV17D yellow fever vaccine. The conserved cysteine and the conserved F or W are not part of the CDR3 here. The D gene is left open where the match is weak. Expanded clones are given a class, and other clones once, few, many or no size at all.

TRBV25-1	TRBD1	TRBJ1-1	NA	13	ASSEGTGQLAEAF
TRBV5-6	TRBD2	TRBJ2-3	few	14	ASSSLLAGERDTQY
TRBV11-2	NA	TRBJ2-1	many	14	ASSLPYSWGFNEQF
TRBV7-9	NA	TRBJ2-3	NA	13	ASSPLRTNTDTQY
TRBV10-3	NA	TRBJ1-1	NA	13	AIRTGDSVNTEAF
TRBV6-2/TRBV6-3	NA	TRBJ2-5	few	12	ASIGSQVAETQY
TRBV11-2	NA	TRBJ1-5	few	13	ASKRTGTPRGSQH
TRBV20-1	TRBD1	TRBJ2-1	few	13	SATYPGQGVEEQF
TRBV3-1	NA	TRBJ2-3	few	8	ASGYNTQY
TRBV7-8	NA	TRBJ2-3	few	13	ASSLLRGGTDTQY
TRBV20-1	NA	TRBJ2-3	few	13	SARDIGGPTDTQY
TRBV7-9	TRBD1	TRBJ2-2	few	13	ASSSWTGGTGELF
TRBV5-6	NA	TRBJ1-6	few	11	ASRYGKNSPLH
TRBV7-9	TRBD2	TRBJ2-6	few	12	ASGTSAGANVLT
TRBV12-3/TRBV12-4	NA	TRBJ2-5	NA	12	ASSRGSYQETQY
TRBV5-1	TRBD1	TRBJ1-3	few	14	ASSWTGDPSGNTIY
TRBV7-3	NA	TRBJ2-5	NA	11	ASSSRHQETQY
TRBV12-3/TRBV12-4	NA	TRBJ1-1	NA	13	ASSSLVGGSTEAF
TRBV6-4	TRBD1	TRBJ1-6	NA	13	ASSDSGTVNSPLH
TRBV29-1	NA	TRBJ1-2	NA	11	SVSREQSVGYT
TRBV5-6	NA	TRBJ1-4	NA	13	ASSWLTEDNEKLF
TRBV4-2	TRBD2	TRBJ2-5	NA	14	ASSWISGDVEETQY
TRBV24-1	NA	TRBJ2-4	NA	14	ATSVRGGIAKNIQY